This is a list of T cell receptor beta chains from one sample in a study of cytomegalovirus exposure and HLA in healthy donors. TCRdb keeps only in-frame clones here, not all; method: immunoSEQ multiplex PCR. The table shows around 87,000 clones, with around 75% occurring only once. Sequencing was carried out using PBMCs. These receptors all stem from a middle-aged man in good health and CMV-seronegative. Both conserved end residues are part of each CDR3. A D gene is named only where the DNA matches it firmly. Clone size, where shown, is once, few, many, or a class for clones that have expanded.

>TRBV25-1|NA|TRBJ1-6|NA
CASTLGVYNSPLHF
>TRBV4-1|NA|TRBJ2-7|NA
CASSQEVRSYSYEQYF
>TRBV6-5|TRBD1|TRBJ1-1|NA
CASRSTGDYTEAFF
>TRBV27|NA|TRBJ2-1|NA
CASSGLTTSSFEQFF
>TRBV11-2|NA|TRBJ1-1|few
CASSLPAGGTEAFF
>TRBV2|NA|TRBJ2-7|few
CASSETGKSGEQYF
>TRBV13|NA|TRBJ1-6|NA
CASSLGLPAYNSPLHF
>TRBV7-6|NA|TRBJ2-5|few
CASSLVGVSETQYF
>TRBV27|TRBD1|TRBJ1-4|NA
CASSNRQGGEKLFF
>TRBV19|NA|TRBJ1-1|NA
CASSPFGGTEAFF
>TRBV19|TRBD1|TRBJ1-1|NA
CASSIANPGQGASEAFF
>TRBV5-1|NA|TRBJ2-7|few
CASSLMEEQYF
>TRBV5-8|NA|TRBJ1-2|NA
CASSHSGGRYGYTF
>TRBV30|NA|TRBJ1-2|NA
CAWSVHWESYGYTF
>TRBV5-1|NA|TRBJ2-2|NA
CASSYQSGTGELFF
>TRBV21-1|NA|TRBJ2-7|few
CASSKAAGEQYF
>TRBV7-9|NA|TRBJ1-2|NA
CASSLAPLRSYGYTF
>TRBV7-7|NA|TRBJ2-2|NA
CASSLEQNTGELFF
>TRBV9|NA|TRBJ2-1|NA
CASSVARDYNEQFF
>TRBV6-6|NA|TRBJ2-3|NA
CASRAGAISTDTQYF
>TRBV6-6|TRBD2|NA|few
CASSYLAGGSYEQYF
>TRBV7-9|TRBD1|TRBJ2-1|NA
CASRSGTGEVNEQFF
>TRBV30|NA|TRBJ2-1|NA
CAWSQLGGGEQFF
>TRBV18|TRBD1|TRBJ1-2|NA
CASSPRGTGGAGNYGYTF
>TRBV12-2|NA|TRBJ1-3|NA
CASRLAFSGGGNTIYF
>TRBV19|TRBD1|TRBJ1-5|NA
CASSVRTGARPQHF
>TRBV6-1|NA|TRBJ1-1|NA
CASTKGGTTEAFF
>TRBV15|NA|TRBJ2-3|NA
CATSLPSQASDTQYF
>TRBV6-5|NA|TRBJ2-7|NA
CASTSGTWEQYF
>TRBV7-9|NA|TRBJ1-1|NA
CASSLVGGGTEAFF
>TRBV5-1|NA|TRBJ1-4|NA
CASSPGGIFFEKLFF
>TRBV6-1|NA|TRBJ2-3|few
CASSEAGDPDTQYF
>TRBV10-3|TRBD1|TRBJ2-7|NA
CATQGQANSYEQYF
>TRBV5-1|TRBD1|TRBJ1-6|once
CASSYWSFQGATYNSPLHF
>TRBV7-9|TRBD1|TRBJ2-5|NA
CSSSLTGTGELETQYF
>TRBV7-9|NA|TRBJ2-3|NA
CASTRSGDTQYF
>TRBV5-1|TRBD2|TRBJ2-3|NA
CASSLVQESLRGTSTDTQYF
>TRBV5-1|TRBD1|TRBJ2-7|once
CASSYGQGINEQYF
>TRBV5-1|NA|TRBJ2-7|NA
CASSLGRIQYEQYF
>TRBV7-2|NA|TRBJ2-1|NA
CASSLGGSYNEQFF
>TRBV5-1|TRBD1|TRBJ2-5|NA
CASSFGSTGFGETQYF
>TRBV7-2|TRBD2|TRBJ2-7|NA
CAVERDSYEQYF
>TRBV10-3|TRBD1|TRBJ1-1|NA
CAISGDRNTEAFF